This TCR beta chain originates from a study of blood T cell repertoires in COVID-19. Study context: Material from acute and convalescent COVID-19 was sourced from the United States, Italy and Spain.

CDR1 is ENHRY and CDR2 is SYGVKD in the germline V gene. Between the trimmed V and J ends, which lost 6 bases and 5 bases, there was a span of 10 bases. The CDR3 covers 12 residues. TCRdb's copy holds only in-frame clones and misses some; the assay was immunoSEQ multiplex PCR. The table lists approximately 130,000 clones, 75% to 90% of them singletons. This sequence was found in a man younger than 45 who had recovered from COVID-19. The genes are TRBV10-3 and TRBJ1-1; TRBD1 is a possible D gene (5 bases). Specimen: PBMCs or T cells enriched from blood (not recorded which). CDR3 amino acids: CAIRDGGTEAFF. The CDR3 DNA is TGTGCCATCAGAGACGGGGGTACTGAAGCTTTCTTT.